Below, 2 T cell receptor beta chains from the same sample are listed, as sequenced in a study of T cell responses to AZD1222 COVID-19 vaccine. TCRdb keeps only in-frame clones here, not all; method: immunoSEQ multiplex PCR. The repertoire holds some 150,000 clones, around nine tenths seen once, with approximately 2.5% in the top ten. The sample was peripheral blood, taken on day 0 of AZD1222 vaccination. The receptors were gathered from an adult in good health.

The CDR3 DNA reads TGTGCCTGGAGTCGAGGAGGACGGACGGGCGGTGAAAAACTGTTTTTT. It specifies CAWSRGGRTGGEKLFF. This sequence joins TRBV30 and TRBJ1-4; D gene uncertain. Per germline, CDR1 GTSNPN and CDR2 SVGIG (reference sequence). The V and J ends lost 2 bases and 7 bases respectively, with 20 bases between them. CDR3 length: 16 residues.

This sequence joins TRBV19 and TRBJ2-1; TRBD2 agrees at 8 bases. Germline V gene lookup returns CDR1 LNHDA and CDR2 SQIVND (reference sequence). V was clipped by 9 bases and J by 7 bases; unmatched bases: 8. This CDR3 has 13 residues. The CDR3 nucleotides are TGTGCCAGCACCACTGGCGGGAGGAATGAGCAGTTCTTC. Translating gives CASTTGGRNEQFF.